Presented here are 13 T cell receptor beta chains from one specimen sequenced in a study of T cell responses to AZD1222 COVID-19 vaccine. Only in-frame clones appear in the TCRdb table, and some are missing; sequencing was by immunoSEQ multiplex PCR. The data show about 94,000 clones, around 84% seen once. The sample in question was peripheral blood, obtained 28 days after the second AZD1222 dose. These receptor sequences come from an adult who received the AZD1222 COVID-19 vaccine.

The chain couples TRBV2 to TRBJ2-7; maybe TRBD1 (5 bases). The V gene lost 7 bases and the J gene lost 0 bases, with 34 bases spanning the gap. Germline CDR1 SNHLY, CDR2 FYNNEI. This CDR3 region has 21 residues. CDR3 nucleotide sequence: TGTGCCAGCACCCTCCGGTCCCCAACTTCTGACAGTCCTAGACACTCCTACGAGCAGTACTTC. Protein product: CASTLRSPTSDSPRHSYEQYF.

This clone was observed a few times. The chain employs TRBV5-6 and TRBJ1-1; D uncertain. This CDR3 is built from 14 residues. The germline gives CDR1 SGHDT, CDR2 YYEEEE. Between the trimmed V and J ends, which lost 0 bases and 5 bases, there was a span of 11 bases. The CDR3 region is CASSLVGIRTEAFF. The DNA of the CDR3 is TGTGCCAGCAGCTTGGTGGGGATACGGACTGAAGCTTTCTTT.

The CDR3 protein is CASSLMAGSETQYF. In nucleotides, the CDR3 is TGTGCCAGCAGCTTAATGGCGGGATCAGAGACCCAGTACTTC. The chain joins TRBV7-9 to TRBJ2-5, with a possible D match to TRBD2 (6 bases). The CDR3 covers 14 residues. Trimming cost V 2 bases and J 4 bases, with 11 bases left between them. Per the germline V gene, CDR1 is SEHNR and CDR2 is FQNEAQ (reference sequence).

The chain links TRBV28 to TRBJ2-1, with a weak D call TRBD2 (6 bases). Looked up from germline, CDR1 is MDHEN and CDR2 is SYDVKM. The CDR3 runs to 13 residues. V gave up 8 bases and J gave up 8 bases, with 16 bases separating them. In DNA, the CDR3 is TGTGCCAGCCGGCTGGGGGGTAGGGATGAGCAGTTCTTC. Translating gives CASRLGGRDEQFF. The full variable domain, in which reference TRBV28 and TRBJ2-1 provide the parts outside the CDR3, is DVKVTQSSRYLVKRTGEKVFLECVQDMDHENMFWYRQDPGLGLRLIYFSYDVKMKEKGDIPEGYSVSREKKERFSLILESASTNQTSMYLCASRLGGRDEQFFGPGTRLTVL.

This chain links TRBV7-2 with TRBJ1-5; D is uncertain. Between the trimmed V and J ends, which lost 1 base and 3 bases, there was a span of 10 bases. The CDR3 extends over 15 amino acids. Looked up from germline, CDR1 is SGHTA and CDR2 is FQGNSA. The CDR3 reads CASSLVTTSNQPQHF. The CDR3 DNA follows: TGTGCCAGCAGCTTAGTAACCACTTCCAATCAGCCCCAGCATTTT.

This rearrangement joins TRBV20-1 to TRBJ2-1; D remains unclear. V lost 3 bases to trimming and J lost 5 bases, with 11 bases between them. From germline, CDR1 is DFQATT and CDR2 SNEGSKA (reference sequence). The CDR3 consists of 13 residues. CDR3 sequence reads: CSASSRYNNEQFF. CDR3 nucleotide sequence: TGCAGTGCTAGTTCCAGGTATAACAATGAGCAGTTCTTC.

CDR3 residues: CASSLAELYSNQPQHF. CDR3 sequence (DNA): TGTGCCAGCAGCTTGGCAGAACTTTATAGCAATCAGCCCCAGCATTTT. This sequence joins TRBV5-5 and TRBJ1-5, with D hard to call. Germline V gene lookup returns CDR1 SGHKS and CDR2 YYEKEE (reference sequence). The V end lost 0 bases, the J end lost 0 bases, and 10 bases lay between the germline ends. This CDR3 region has 16 residues.

The genes are TRBV9 and TRBJ2-1; 9 bases line up with TRBD1. With 1 base clipped from V and 6 bases from J, the junction kept 5 bases outside the gene matches. CDR3 length equals 15 residues. Germline V gene data show CDR1 as SGDLS and CDR2 as YYNGEE. Here the CDR3 reads CASSVRTGARNEQFF. The CDR3 nucleotides are TGTGCCAGCAGCGTACGGACAGGGGCTCGCAATGAGCAGTTCTTC. Together with reference TRBV9 and TRBJ2-1, the CDR3 gives the full variable domain: DSGVTQTPKHLITATGQRVTLRCSPRSGDLSVYWYQQSLDQGLQFLIQYYNGEERAKGNILERFSAQQFPDLHSELNLSSLELGDSALYFCASSVRTGARNEQFFGPGTRLTVL.

The V gene is TRBV24-1, the J gene TRBJ2-1, with D perhaps TRBD1 or TRBD2 (5 bases each). Trimming pared 2 bases from V and 5 bases from J, leaving 9 bases between. CDR3 length: 14 residues. CDR1 is KGHDR and CDR2 is SFDVKD in the germline V gene. CDR3 bases: TGTGCCACCAGTGATTGGCAGGGACACAATGAGCAGTTCTTC. This gives the protein CATSDWQGHNEQFF.

The genes are TRBV28 and TRBJ1-5; weak D call: TRBD1 (5 bases). There are 13 residues in the CDR3. The germline V and J ends were trimmed by 10 bases and 0 bases, with 10 bases remaining between them. Germline CDR1 and CDR2: MDHEN and SYDVKM. CDR3 protein: CATQDYSNQPQHF. CDR3 nucleotide sequence: TGTGCCACACAGGATTATAGCAATCAGCCCCAGCATTTT.

The chain joins TRBV9 to TRBJ1-5, with D possibly matching TRBD1 (5 bases). Between the trimmed V and J ends, which lost 0 bases and 4 bases, there was a span of 11 bases. The length of the CDR3 is 15 residues. CDR1 is SGDLS and CDR2 is YYNGEE in the germline V gene. CDR3 nucleotides: TGTGCCAGCAGCGTAGGGCGGGACCTGAATCAGCCCCAGCATTTT. It specifies CASSVGRDLNQPQHF.

The rearrangement uses TRBV9 and TRBJ2-7; D may be TRBD1 or TRBD2 (6 bases each). Germline V gene data show CDR1 as SGDLS and CDR2 as YYNGEE. The CDR3 runs 15 residues. Trimming took off 0 bases at V and 6 bases at J, with 16 bases between the two ends. CDR3 protein: CASSVDGGRLGEQYF. CDR3 DNA: TGTGCCAGCAGCGTAGATGGGGGGCGATTAGGCGAGCAGTACTTC.

This sequence joins TRBV4-2 and TRBJ1-2, with no clear D. CDR3 length: 12 amino acids. Trimming removed 6 bases from V and 5 bases from J, with 10 bases in between. CDR1 LGHNA and CDR2 YNFKEQ come from the germline V gene. CDR3 DNA sequence: TGTGCCAGCAGTTCCAGGATGTATGGCTACACCTTC. Translating it yields CASSSRMYGYTF.